What follows is one T cell receptor (beta chain) and its context. Its antigen is not yet known. Per-nucleotide qualities are absent, and no much larger clonotype sits a single base away. This sample was taken from a study of PD-L1 blockade in urothelial cancer (dated by TCRdb to 2016 to 2017). Concerning the study at large: All patients started therapy around 2014 and received atezolizumab 1,200 mg intravenously every 3 weeks. Blood samples were analyzed at two time points: 3 weeks after treatment start (second dose) and 6 weeks after treatment start. Blood samples yielded a median of 141,255 T cells and roughly 80,000 unique TCRs, with median clonality approximately 0.08. Somatic, immune and clinical correlates of response to PD-L1 blockade with atezolizumab in urothelial cancer were the focus of an exploratory multi-omic analysis. TCR sequencing covered pretreatment tumor samples and matched, serially collected peripheral blood taken before and after atezolizumab treatment. Whole exome sequencing and RNA sequencing of pretreatment tumors were performed alongside TCR sequencing in the same patients. Progression-free survival longer than 6 months counted as durable clinical benefit, and TCR features were additionally tested against both progression-free and overall survival. Under 10 patients achieved durable clinical benefit and 20 did not. Pretreatment blood TCR-seq was available for fewer than 30 patients, at least one posttreatment blood collection was obtained for about 24 patients, and tumor TCR-seq was available for about 24 patients. Patients had an ECOG performance status of 0 or 1 and had received between 0 and 3 prior chemotherapy regimens. About nine tenths of the roughly 30 patients were males with bladder-origin urothelial cancer, and about 60% of the roughly 30 reported a prior smoking history. The full study reports these points: At 3 weeks after the start of treatment, tumor-associated TCR clones in peripheral blood had expanded more in patients with durable benefit (n of about 21, p = 0.022). Small sample size (n of about 30) and many exploratory analyses mean the results are intended to be hypothesis-generating. Improved progression-free and overall survival was associated with having pretreatment peripheral blood TCR clonality below the median.

The sample's time point label, in plain terms: pretreatment peripheral blood. A cohort of approximately 31 patients with locally advanced or metastatic urothelial carcinoma, treated at Memorial Sloan Kettering on a trial protocol, was included. Peripheral blood mononuclear cells were collected from each patient pretreatment and during treatment, giving between 1 and 8 total time points per patient. The Qiagen DNeasy Blood extraction kit was used to purify genomic DNA from total PBMCs and tumor samples. Collected pretreatment and during treatment, PBMCs were isolated and stored as previously described. Synthetic TCR analog templates were spiked into each PCR so that absolute template abundance could be estimated from read counts. The immunoSEQ assay was used to amplify TCRbeta CDR3 regions from genomic DNA with bias-controlled V and J gene primers. Sequencing of rearranged TCRbeta segments was done at approximately 20X coverage. The authors' analysis ran thus. Sequencing errors were corrected by clustering and CDR3s were annotated against IMGT to assign V, D and J genes. Downstream analyses used only productive TCRbeta rearrangements, leaving out any out-of-frame or stop-codon sequences. Clonality was computed as one minus Shannon entropy normalized by the log of the number of unique productive sequences. Clones differing between time points or between blood and tumor were identified using Fisher's exact test with Benjamini-Hochberg correction, with an adjusted p below 0.01 applied as the threshold. TCRdb re-hosts the immuneACCESS table, in-frame sequences only. Its copies lack some clones; in the studies checked, an unresolved V gene accounts for under half of them, and the cause for the rest is not known. The V and J calls and clone size were taken over from that table, and D and trimming were inferred from the DNA. The sample records around 100,000 clones, 80% to 90% of which are singletons. Together, the top ten hold 2% of the sample.

The specimen comprised PBMCs, sampled around atezolizumab (anti-PD-L1) treatment. The sequence was collected from a man in his fifties or sixties with urothelial cancer.

The DNA sequence is TGCGCCAGCAGCTTGGGGACAGGGGGAAGCTCCTACAATGAGCAGTTCTTC. The encoded protein is CASSLGTGGSSYNEQFF. The chain is encoded by TRBV5-1 joined to TRBJ2-1, with 10 middle bases fitting TRBD1. Compared with germline, V lacks 0 bases and J lacks 0 bases; bases without a gene match: 3. The cysteine opens and the phenylalanine closes a CDR3 of 17 amino acids. CDR3 DNA is the only sequence kept; it has 51 bases, read in frame from the first base. As encoded in the germline V gene, CDR1 is SGHRS while CDR2 is YFSETQ.